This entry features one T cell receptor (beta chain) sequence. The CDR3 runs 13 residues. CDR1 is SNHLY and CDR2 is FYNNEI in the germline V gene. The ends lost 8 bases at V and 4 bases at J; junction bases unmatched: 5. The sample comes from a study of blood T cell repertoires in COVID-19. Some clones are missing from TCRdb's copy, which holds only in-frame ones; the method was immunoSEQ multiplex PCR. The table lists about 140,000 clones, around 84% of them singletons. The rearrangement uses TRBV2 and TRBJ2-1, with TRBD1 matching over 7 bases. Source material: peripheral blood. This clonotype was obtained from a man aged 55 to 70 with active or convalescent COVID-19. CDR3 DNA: TGTGCCAGCTTCAGGGGGTTGTACAATGAGCAGTTCTTC. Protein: CASFRGLYNEQFF. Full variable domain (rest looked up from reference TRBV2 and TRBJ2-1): EPEVTQTPSHQVTQMGQEVILRCVPISNHLYFYWYRQILGQKVEFLVSFYNNEISEKSEIFDDQFSVERPDGSNFTLKIRSTKLEDSAMYFCASFRGLYNEQFFGPGTRLTVL.